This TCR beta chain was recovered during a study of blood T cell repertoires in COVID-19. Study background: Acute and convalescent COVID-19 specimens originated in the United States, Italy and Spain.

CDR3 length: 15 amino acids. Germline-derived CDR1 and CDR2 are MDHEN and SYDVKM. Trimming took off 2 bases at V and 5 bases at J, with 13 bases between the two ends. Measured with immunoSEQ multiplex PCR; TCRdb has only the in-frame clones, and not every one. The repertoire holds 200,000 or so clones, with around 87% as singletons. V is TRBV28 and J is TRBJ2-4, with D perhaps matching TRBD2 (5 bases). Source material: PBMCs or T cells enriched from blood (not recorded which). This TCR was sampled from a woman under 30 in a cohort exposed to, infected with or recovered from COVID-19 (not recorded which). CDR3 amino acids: CASSLPGMGQNIQYF. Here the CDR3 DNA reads TGTGCCAGCAGTTTACCGGGAATGGGCCAAAACATTCAGTACTTC.